This T cell receptor beta chain was found in a study of blood T cell repertoires in COVID-19. Study-wide background: Italy, Spain and the United States were the sources of the convalescent and acute COVID-19 samples. Sources were T cells, B-cell-depleted T cells, or PBMCs; the material itself was cDNA or gDNA.

The germline V gene encodes CDR1 SGHTA and CDR2 FQGNSA. This CDR3 spans 14 amino acids. V trimming: 7 bases; J trimming: 1 base; junction bases outside the gene matches: 4. Authors' methods: Amplification from reference gene primers served as the basis for estimated nucleated cell counts. The protocol was immunoSEQ multiplex PCR, while the TCRdb copy is restricted to in-frame clones and leaves out a portion. V and J calls and clone size are given by that table; D and trimming were obtained from the DNA. Here the sample spans approximately 150,000 clones, over 80% being singletons. The source is a woman aged 60-75 years who had recovered from COVID-19. The V call is TRBV7-2, the J call TRBJ2-5, with 9 bases matching TRBD2. Sequencing was carried out using peripheral blood. The CDR3 DNA reads TGTGCCAGCACAATGCGGGGGGGCCAAGAGACCCAGTACTTC. It yields the protein CASTMRGGQETQYF.